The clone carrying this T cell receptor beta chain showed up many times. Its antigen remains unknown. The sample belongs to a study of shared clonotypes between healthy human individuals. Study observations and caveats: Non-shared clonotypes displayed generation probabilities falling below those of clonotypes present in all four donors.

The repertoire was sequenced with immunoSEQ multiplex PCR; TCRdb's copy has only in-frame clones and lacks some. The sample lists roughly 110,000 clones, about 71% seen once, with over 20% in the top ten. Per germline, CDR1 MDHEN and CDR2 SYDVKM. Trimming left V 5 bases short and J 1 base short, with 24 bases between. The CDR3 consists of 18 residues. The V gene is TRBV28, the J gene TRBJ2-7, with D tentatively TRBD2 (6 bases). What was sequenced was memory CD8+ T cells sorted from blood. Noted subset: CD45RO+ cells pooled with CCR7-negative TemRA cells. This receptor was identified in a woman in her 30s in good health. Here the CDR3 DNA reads TGTGCCAGCAGTCCACTGTCGGGGGAATCAGGGACGTCCTACGAGCAGTACTTC. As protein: CASSPLSGESGTSYEQYF.